This T cell receptor (beta chain) is from a study of cytomegalovirus exposure and HLA in healthy donors. Study summary: Previous work identified 120 million or so unique TCR beta sequences from around 180 million T cells.

This PCR relied on a set of 60 Vbeta primers and 13 Jbeta primers. Libraries were prepared by immunoSEQ multiplex PCR; TCRdb keeps only in-frame clonotypes and omits some of them. In the table there are under 150,000 clones, 81% of which are singletons. On this clone itself: The antigen is unknown.

Germline CDR1 reads SGDLS; CDR2 reads YYNGEE. V lost 0 bases and J lost 2; bases outside the gene matches: 8. The CDR3 has 18 amino acids. Whole-study findings and limits: In vitro testing confirmed a few CMV-associated chains as specific for CMV antigens. Rare TCR sequences dominated, though some public TCRs recurred in many donors.

The chain joins TRBV9 to TRBJ2-1; 10 bases line up with TRBD2. The sequenced material came from PBMCs. The TCR originated in a woman in her forties in good health and CMV-seropositive. CDR3 protein: CASSVAALAGVTYNEQFF. The CDR3 nucleotides read TGTGCCAGCAGCGTAGCGGCTCTAGCGGGAGTGACCTACAATGAGCAGTTCTTC.